This record concerns one T cell receptor beta chain sequence. The data were obtained in a study of CD8 T cells in Susac syndrome. Study context: Blood was drawn from Susac syndrome patients while they were therapy-naive, on corticosteroids, or on intravenous immunoglobulin alone.

Sequencing of TCR beta covered CD8+ and CD4+ T cells obtained from blood. The CD8+ and CD4+ T cells were isolated magnetically using a negative isolation approach, whereas the TEMRA cells were enriched by FACS. cDNA came from approximately 0.5 to 1 ug RNA primed by random hexamers. In TCRdb, the immunoSEQ multiplex PCR reads were re-called with MiXCR into one record per CDR3 protein. Here the sample spans about 150,000 distinct CDR3 sequences, 85% to 95% being singletons. This CDR3 contains 13 residues. The V gene's germline CDR1 is SQVTM and CDR2 ANQGSEA. The junction had 5 bases not matched to a gene; V was cut back by 7 bases and J by 5 bases.

This sequence originates from a human donor with Susac syndrome. The source material was CD4+ T cells from PBMCs. V is TRBV29-1 and J is TRBJ2-5; TRBD1 matches at 12 bases. The CDR3 reads CSGRDRGRETQYF. DNA of the CDR3: TGCAGCGGCCGGGACAGGGGGCGGGAGACCCAGTACTTC.